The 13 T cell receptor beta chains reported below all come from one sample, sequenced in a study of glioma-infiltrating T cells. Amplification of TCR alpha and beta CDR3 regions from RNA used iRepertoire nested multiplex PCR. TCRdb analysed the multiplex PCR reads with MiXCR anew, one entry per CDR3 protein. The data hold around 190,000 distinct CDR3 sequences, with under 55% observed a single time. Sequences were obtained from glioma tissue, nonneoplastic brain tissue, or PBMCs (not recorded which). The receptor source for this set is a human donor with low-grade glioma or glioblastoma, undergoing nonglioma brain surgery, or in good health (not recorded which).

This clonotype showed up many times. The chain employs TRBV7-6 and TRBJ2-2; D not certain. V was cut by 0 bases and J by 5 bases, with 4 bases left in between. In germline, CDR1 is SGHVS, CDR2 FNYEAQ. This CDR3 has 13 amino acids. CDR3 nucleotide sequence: TGTGCCAGCAGCTTAGCAGTTACCGGGGAGCTGTTTTTT. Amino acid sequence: CASSLAVTGELFF.

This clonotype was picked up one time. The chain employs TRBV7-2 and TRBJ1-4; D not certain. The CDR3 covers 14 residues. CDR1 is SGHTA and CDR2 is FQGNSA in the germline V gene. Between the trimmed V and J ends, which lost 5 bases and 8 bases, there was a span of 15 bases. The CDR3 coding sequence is TGTGCCAGCAGCCTTGAAATCCGAGCGGAAAAACTGTTTTTT. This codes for CASSLEIRAEKLFF.

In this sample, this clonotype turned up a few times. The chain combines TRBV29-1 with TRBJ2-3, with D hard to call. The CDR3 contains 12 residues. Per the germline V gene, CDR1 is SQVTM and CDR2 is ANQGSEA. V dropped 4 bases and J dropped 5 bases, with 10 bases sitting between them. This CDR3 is CSVVWLGDTQYF. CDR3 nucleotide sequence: TGCAGCGTTGTATGGCTGGGAGATACGCAGTATTTT.

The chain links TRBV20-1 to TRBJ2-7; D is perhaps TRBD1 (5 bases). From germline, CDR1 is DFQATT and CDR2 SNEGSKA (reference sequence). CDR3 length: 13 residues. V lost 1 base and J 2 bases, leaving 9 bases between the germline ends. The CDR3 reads CSARVLDTYEQYF. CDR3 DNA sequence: TGCAGTGCTAGAGTCTTGGACACCTACGAGCAGTACTTC.

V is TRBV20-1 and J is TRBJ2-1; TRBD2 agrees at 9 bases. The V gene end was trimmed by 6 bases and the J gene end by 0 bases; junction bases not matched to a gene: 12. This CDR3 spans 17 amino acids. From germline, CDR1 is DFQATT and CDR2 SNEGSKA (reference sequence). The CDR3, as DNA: TGCAGTGCCCTCCCTAGGGCTAGCGGGGTCTCCTACAATGAGCAGTTCTTC. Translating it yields CSALPRASGVSYNEQFF.

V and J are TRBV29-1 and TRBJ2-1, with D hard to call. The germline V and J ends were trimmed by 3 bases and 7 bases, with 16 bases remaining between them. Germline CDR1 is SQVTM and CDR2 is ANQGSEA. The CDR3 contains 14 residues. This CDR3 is CSVDANTFGNEQFF. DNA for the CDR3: TGCAGCGTTGATGCAAATACCTTTGGTAATGAGCAGTTCTTC.

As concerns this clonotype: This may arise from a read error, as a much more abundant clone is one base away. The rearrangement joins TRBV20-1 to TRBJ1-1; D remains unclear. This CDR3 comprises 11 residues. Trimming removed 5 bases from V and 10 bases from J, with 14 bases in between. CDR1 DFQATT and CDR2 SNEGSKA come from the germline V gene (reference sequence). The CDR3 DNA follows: TGCAGTGCTCTGATCCGTTATGGAGCTTTCTTT. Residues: CSALIRYGAFF.

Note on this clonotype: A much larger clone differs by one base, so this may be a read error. CDR3 coding DNA: TGTGCCAGCAGTCAACATGCACATGGAACCTACGAGCAGTACTTC. It specifies CASSQHAHGTYEQYF. The V and J genes are TRBV28 and TRBJ2-7; D uncertain. V was cut by 5 bases and J by 2 bases, with 16 bases left in between. CDR3 length: 15 amino acids. Per germline, CDR1 MDHEN and CDR2 SYDVKM. The whole variable domain, filled in from reference TRBV28 and TRBJ2-7, reads DVKVTQSSRYLVKRTGEKVFLECVQDMDHENMFWYRQDPGLGLRLIYFSYDVKMKEKGDIPEGYSVSREKKERFSLILESASTNQTSMYLCASSQHAHGTYEQYFGPGTRLTVT.

CDR3 bases: TGTGCCAGCAGCTGGGGACAGGGGAAGGGCGAGCAGTACTTC. Encoded protein: CASSWGQGKGEQYF. The chain employs TRBV7-9 and TRBJ2-7; 10 nucleotides line up with TRBD1. With V trimmed by 4 bases and J by 6 bases, 6 bases remained unmatched. The CDR3 length is 14 residues. Germline lookup yields CDR1 SEHNR and CDR2 FQNEAQ (reference sequence).

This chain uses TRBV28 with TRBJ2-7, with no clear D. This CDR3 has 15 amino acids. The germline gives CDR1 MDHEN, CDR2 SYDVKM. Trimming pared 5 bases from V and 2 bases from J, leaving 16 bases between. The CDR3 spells CASSPSSWTAYEQYF. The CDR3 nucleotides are TGTGCCAGCAGTCCTTCAAGCTGGACCGCCTACGAGCAGTACTTC.

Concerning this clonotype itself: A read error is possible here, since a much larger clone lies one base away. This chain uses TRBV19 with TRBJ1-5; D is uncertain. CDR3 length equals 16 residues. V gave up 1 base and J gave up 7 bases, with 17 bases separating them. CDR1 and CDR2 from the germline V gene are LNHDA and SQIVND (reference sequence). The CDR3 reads CASSIGVERAQQPQHF. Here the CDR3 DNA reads TGTGCCAGTAGTATAGGAGTAGAGAGGGCACAACAGCCCCAGCATTTT.

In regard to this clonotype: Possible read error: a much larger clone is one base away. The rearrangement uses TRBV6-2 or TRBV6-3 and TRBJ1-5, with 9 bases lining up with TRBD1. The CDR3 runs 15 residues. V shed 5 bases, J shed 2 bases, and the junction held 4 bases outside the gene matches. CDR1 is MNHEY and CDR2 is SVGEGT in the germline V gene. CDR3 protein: CASSAQGAGNQPQHF. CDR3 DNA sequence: TGTGCCAGCAGTGCACAGGGGGCTGGCAATCAGCCCCAGCATTTT.

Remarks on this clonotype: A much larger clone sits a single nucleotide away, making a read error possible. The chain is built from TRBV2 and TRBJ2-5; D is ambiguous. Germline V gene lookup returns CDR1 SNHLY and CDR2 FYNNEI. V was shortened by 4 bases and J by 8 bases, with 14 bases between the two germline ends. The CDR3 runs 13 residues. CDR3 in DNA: TGTGCCAGCAGTGTTGACTCGTCCGATACCCAGTACTTC. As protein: CASSVDSSDTQYF.